One sample yielded the 18 T cell receptor beta chains listed below, sequenced in a study of monozygotic twins with inflammatory bowel disease. Using the 5' RACE reads, TCRdb records one entry per CDR3 protein without DNA. This repertoire includes roughly 320,000 distinct CDR3 sequences. Sequencing was carried out using blood. These receptors were taken from a human donor with ulcerative colitis or Crohn's disease, or a healthy co-twin of an affected twin (not recorded which).

The chain links TRBV15 to TRBJ2-1; the TCRdb call, TRBD2, lacks DNA for checking. The V gene's germline CDR1 is LNHNV and CDR2 YYDKDF (reference sequence). The CDR3 runs to 14 residues. This CDR3 is CATSIAAGGSEQFF.

The J gene is TRBJ1-2, the V gene TRBV7-2; the TCRdb call, TRBD1, lacks DNA for checking. Germline CDR1 is SGHTA and CDR2 is FQGNSA. The CDR3 is made up of 14 amino acids. CDR3 region: CASSGPGTAYGYTF.

The chain recombines TRBV7-2 with TRBJ2-7; TCRdb's D gene call, TRBD1, goes unchecked for lack of DNA. Per germline, CDR1 SGHTA and CDR2 FQGNSA. This CDR3 region has 13 residues. The CDR3 is CASSLGRDYEQYF.

The CDR3 protein is CASSWDSTEAFF. The J gene is TRBJ1-1, the V gene TRBV27; the TRBD1 assignment by TCRdb is unverifiable without DNA. CDR1 is MNHEY and CDR2 is SMNVEV in the germline V gene (reference sequence). The CDR3 runs 12 residues.

The V call is TRBV3-1, the J call TRBJ1-3. The germline V gene has CDR1 LGHDT and CDR2 YNNKEL (reference sequence). This CDR3 comprises 15 residues. This CDR3 is CASSQDLVVGNTIYF.

The chain's CDR3 is CSGVAFYEQYF. V is TRBV20-1 and J is TRBJ2-7. Germline CDR1 is DFQATT and CDR2 is SNEGSKA (reference sequence). CDR3 length: 11 residues.

This chain connects TRBV18 to TRBJ1-5. From germline, CDR1 is KGHSH and CDR2 LQKENI. This CDR3 has 13 residues. This CDR3 reads CASSASWDQPQHF.

The CDR3 reads CASSLQGFFQHF. The rearrangement links TRBV19 to TRBJ1-5; TCRdb names TRBD1, which stays unverified in the absence of DNA. Germline CDR1 is LNHDA and CDR2 is SQIVND (reference sequence). The CDR3 spans 12 residues.

The CDR3 here is CASRAGTPSNTGELFF. The chain couples TRBV10-2 to TRBJ2-2; TCRdb's D call of TRBD1 is untestable without DNA. Germline values: CDR1 WSHSY, CDR2 SAAADI. The CDR3 extends over 16 amino acids.

J is TRBJ2-5 and V is TRBV4-2; TCRdb's D gene call, TRBD2, goes unchecked for lack of DNA. Germline CDR1 LGHNA, CDR2 YNFKEQ. The CDR3 runs 16 residues. CDR3: CASSQGASGSVETQYF.

The chain uses TRBV20-1 and TRBJ2-3. The CDR3 contains 13 residues. Per the germline V gene, CDR1 is DFQATT and CDR2 is SNEGSKA (reference sequence). The CDR3 here is CSARGIGSDTQYF.

The chain employs TRBV12-3 or TRBV12-4 and TRBJ1-4; TCRdb's D call, TRBD1, is unchecked because there is no DNA. CDR3 length: 14 residues. Here the CDR3 reads CASSNLQGYEKLFF.

The V call is TRBV28, the J call TRBJ2-6; there is no DNA to check the TCRdb D call of TRBD1. This CDR3 region has 20 residues. Germline V CDR1 and CDR2: MDHEN, SYDVKM. CDR3 loop: CASSELYGQGSGSGANVLTF. Using reference TRBV28 and TRBJ2-6 for the parts outside the CDR3, the full variable domain is DVKVTQSSRYLVKRTGEKVFLECVQDMDHENMFWYRQDPGLGLRLIYFSYDVKMKEKGDIPEGYSVSREKKERFSLILESASTNQTSMYLCASSELYGQGSGSGANVLTFGAGSRLTVL.

Here the CDR3 reads CASSRLAQTNTGELFF. V gene TRBV12-3 or TRBV12-4 combines with J gene TRBJ2-2; TCRdb indicates TRBD2, and absent DNA this call remains unverified. This CDR3 comprises 16 residues.

The gene calls are TRBV20-1 and TRBJ1-3; TCRdb's assignment of TRBD1 cannot be checked, as there is no DNA. The CDR3 loop spans 15 amino acids. Germline V lookup: CDR1 DFQATT, CDR2 SNEGSKA (reference sequence). The CDR3 sequence: CSADDPSHSGNTIYF.

The chain joins TRBV18 to TRBJ2-1. The CDR3 consists of 13 residues. CDR1 and CDR2 from the germline V gene are KGHSH and LQKENI. The CDR3 region is CASSPSLNNEQFF.

The genes are TRBV25-1 and TRBJ1-4; TCRdb names TRBD1, which stays unverified in the absence of DNA. The CDR3 consists of 15 residues. Germline values: CDR1 MGHDK, CDR2 SYGVNS. The CDR3 sequence: CASSITTAINEKLFF.

V and J are TRBV12-3 or TRBV12-4 and TRBJ2-7; the TCRdb call, TRBD2, lacks DNA for checking. The CDR3 extends over 14 amino acids. The chain's CDR3 is CASRTRDSGGEQYF.